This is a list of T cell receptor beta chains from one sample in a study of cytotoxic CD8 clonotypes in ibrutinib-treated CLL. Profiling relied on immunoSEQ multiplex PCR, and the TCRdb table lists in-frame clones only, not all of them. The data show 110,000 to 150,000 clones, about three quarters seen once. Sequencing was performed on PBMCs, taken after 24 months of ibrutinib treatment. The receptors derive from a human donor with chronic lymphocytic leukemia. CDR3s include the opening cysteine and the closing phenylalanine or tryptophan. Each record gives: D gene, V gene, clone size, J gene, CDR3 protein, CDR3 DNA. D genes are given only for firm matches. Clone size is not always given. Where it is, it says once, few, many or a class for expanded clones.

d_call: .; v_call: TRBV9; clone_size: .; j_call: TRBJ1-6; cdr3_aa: CASSPEVGDSPLHF; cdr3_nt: TGTGCCAGCAGCCCCGAGGTGGGGGACTCACCCCTCCACTTT
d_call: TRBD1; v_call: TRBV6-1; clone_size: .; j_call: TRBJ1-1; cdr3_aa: CASSEGRQGLNTEAFF; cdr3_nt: TGTGCCAGCAGTGAGGGTCGACAGGGGCTGAACACTGAAGCTTTCTTT
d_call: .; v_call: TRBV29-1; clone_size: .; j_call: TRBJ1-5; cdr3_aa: CSVAGGGGQPQHF; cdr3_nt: TGCAGCGTTGCGGGGGGGGGCGGTCAGCCCCAGCATTTT
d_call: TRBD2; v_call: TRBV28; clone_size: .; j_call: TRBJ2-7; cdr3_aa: CASTILTSGRVGQYF; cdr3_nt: TGTGCCAGCACCATCCTGACTAGCGGGAGAGTGGGGCAGTACTTC
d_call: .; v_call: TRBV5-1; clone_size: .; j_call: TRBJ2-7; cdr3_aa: CASSRGLYEQYF; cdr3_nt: TGCGCCAGCAGCCGCGGACTCTACGAGCAGTACTTC
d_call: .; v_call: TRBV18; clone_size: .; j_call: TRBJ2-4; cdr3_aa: CASSPVRGGDIQYF; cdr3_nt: TGTGCCAGCTCCCCGGTCAGGGGGGGAGACATTCAGTACTTC
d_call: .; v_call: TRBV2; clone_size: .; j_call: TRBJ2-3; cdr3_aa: CASSGQGGTDTQYF; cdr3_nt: TGTGCCAGCAGTGGGCAGGGAGGCACAGATACGCAGTATTTT
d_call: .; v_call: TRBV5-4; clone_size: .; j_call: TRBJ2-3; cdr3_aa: CASSLPPSTDTQYF; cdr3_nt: TGTGCCAGCAGCTTGCCCCCCTCCACAGATACGCAGTATTTT
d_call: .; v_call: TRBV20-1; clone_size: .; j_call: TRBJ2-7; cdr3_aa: CSLRKTWEQYF; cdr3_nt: TGCAGCCTTCGGAAGACGTGGGAGCAGTACTTC
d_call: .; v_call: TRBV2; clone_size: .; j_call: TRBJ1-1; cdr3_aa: CASTAQMNTEAFF; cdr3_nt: TGTGCCAGCACCGCCCAGATGAACACTGAAGCTTTCTTT
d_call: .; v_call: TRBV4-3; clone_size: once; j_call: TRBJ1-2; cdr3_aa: CASSRGDGGYTF; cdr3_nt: TGCGCCAGCAGCCGGGGGGATGGGGGCTACACCTTC
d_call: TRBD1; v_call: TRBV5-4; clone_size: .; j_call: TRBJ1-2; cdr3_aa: CASSLGGNGYTF; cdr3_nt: TGTGCCAGCAGCTTAGGGGGCAATGGCTACACCTTC
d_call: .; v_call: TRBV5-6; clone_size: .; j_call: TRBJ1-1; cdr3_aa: CASSWAGGTEAFF; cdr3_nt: TGTGCCAGCAGCTGGGCGGGGGGAACTGAAGCTTTCTTT
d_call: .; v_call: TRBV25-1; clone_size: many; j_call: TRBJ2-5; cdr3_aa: CASSGPLQTQYF; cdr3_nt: TGTGCCAGCAGTGGGCCACTACAGACCCAGTACTTC
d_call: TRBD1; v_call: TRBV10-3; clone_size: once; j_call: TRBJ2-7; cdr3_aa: CAISEYGGQGDEQYF; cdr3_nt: TGTGCCATCAGTGAGTACGGCGGCCAGGGGGACGAGCAGTACTTC
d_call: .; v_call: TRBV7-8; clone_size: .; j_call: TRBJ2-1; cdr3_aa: CASSWGRGPSYNEQFF; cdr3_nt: TGTGCCAGCAGCTGGGGGCGGGGGCCGTCCTACAATGAGCAGTTCTTC
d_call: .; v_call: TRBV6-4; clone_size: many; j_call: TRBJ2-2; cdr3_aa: CASSDFGSPGELFF; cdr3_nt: TGTGCCAGCAGTGACTTCGGTAGCCCCGGGGAGCTGTTTTTT
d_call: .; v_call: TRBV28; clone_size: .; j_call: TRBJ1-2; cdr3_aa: CASSFRAGHYGYTF; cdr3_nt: TGTGCCAGCAGCTTCCGGGCAGGCCACTATGGCTACACCTTC
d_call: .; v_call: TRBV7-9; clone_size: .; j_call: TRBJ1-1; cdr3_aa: CASSLSGTLNTEAFF; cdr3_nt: TGTGCCAGCAGCTTGTCAGGGACCCTGAACACTGAAGCTTTCTTT
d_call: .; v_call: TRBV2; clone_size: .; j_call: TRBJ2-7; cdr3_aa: CASSEGRAPYEQYF; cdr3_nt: TGTGCCAGCAGTGAGGGCAGGGCCCCCTACGAGCAGTACTTC
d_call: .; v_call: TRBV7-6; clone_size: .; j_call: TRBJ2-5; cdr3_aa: CASSPLNGGGETQYF; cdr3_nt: TGTGCCAGCAGCCCCCTAAACGGGGGAGGAGAGACCCAGTACTTC
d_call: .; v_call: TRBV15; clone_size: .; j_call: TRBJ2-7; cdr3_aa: CATSRDRASYEQYF; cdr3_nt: TGTGCCACCAGCAGAGACAGGGCGTCCTACGAGCAGTACTTC
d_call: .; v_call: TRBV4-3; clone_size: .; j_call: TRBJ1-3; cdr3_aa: CASSQDRGRDFSGNTIYF; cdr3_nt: TGCGCCAGCAGCCAAGATAGGGGGAGGGATTTTTCCGGAAACACCATATATTTT
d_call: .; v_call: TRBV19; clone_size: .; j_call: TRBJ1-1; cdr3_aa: CASSIVGGAEAFF; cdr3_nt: TGTGCCAGTAGTATAGTAGGGGGGGCTGAAGCTTTCTTT
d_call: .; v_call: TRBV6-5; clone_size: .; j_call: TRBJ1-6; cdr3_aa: CASGRPDPNSPLHF; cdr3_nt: TGTGCCAGCGGCAGGCCGGACCCCAATTCACCCCTCCACTTT
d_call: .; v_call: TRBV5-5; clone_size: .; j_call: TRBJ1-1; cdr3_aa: CASSQLTASEAFF; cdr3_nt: TGTGCCAGCAGCCAATTAACCGCTAGTGAAGCTTTCTTT